This T cell receptor (beta chain) was recorded in a study of T cells after yellow fever vaccination. General study findings and limits: Relatively few clonotypes were ones that appeared in both CD4 and CD8 compartments. One caveat is that FACS-sorted repertoires could contain abundant clonotypes contaminating from the bulk population. A secondary response was less intense yet reached its peak sooner, at day 5 versus 15. Booster sampling recovered most clones from primary vaccination (roughly 97% CD4, approximately 90% CD8).

Germline CDR1 reads SGHVS; CDR2 reads FNYEAQ. CDR3 size: 18 residues. The J segment lost 7 bases and the V segment lost 5 bases, leaving 16 bases of the junction unmatched. In TCRdb, the 5' RACE reads were re-called with MiXCR into one record per CDR3 protein. The sample yields 90,000 to 130,000 distinct CDR3 sequences, 8.4% seen once. This clonotype occurred many times. The antigen remains undetermined. This chain connects TRBV7-6 to TRBJ2-2; the match to TRBD2 covers 10 bases. The source material was CD8+ T cells sorted from PBMCs, sampled 45 days after the yellow fever booster vaccination. This TCR was sampled from a man aged 30 to 39 who received the YFV17D yellow fever vaccine. Here the CDR3 DNA reads TGTGCCAGCAGCCCGTGGACTAGCGGCCCTGGGAGTGGCGGGGAGCTGTTTTTT. Encoded protein: CASSPWTSGPGSGGELFF.